Sequencing of this TCR beta chain was carried out in a study of graft-versus-host responses after intestinal transplantation. Here immunoSEQ multiplex PCR was the method, and the copy in TCRdb shows in-frame clones only, minus some. This table holds under 15,000 clones, roughly a third found once. Germline lookup yields CDR1 SGHRS and CDR2 YFSETQ. V was shortened by 0 bases and J by 7 bases, with 10 bases between the two germline ends. The CDR3 loop spans 13 amino acids. Co-plated with around 200,000 CFSE-labeled responder cells were around 200,000 irradiated, violet-dye-labeled stimulator cells. The source is a human patient who received an intestinal transplant. The chain has TRBV5-1 and TRBJ1-1; D not resolved. The specimen comprised alloreactive CD8+ T cells from a mixed lymphocyte reaction culture, sampled before intestinal transplant. As for subset: CFSE-low proliferating T cells sorted from roughly 6-day pre-transplant mixed lymphocyte reaction (GvH or HvG direction). The CDR3 DNA sequence: TGCGCCAGCAGCTTGGCCGCAGGACTTGAAGCTTTCTTT. As protein: CASSLAAGLEAFF.